This T cell receptor (beta chain) was recorded in a study of blood T cell repertoires in COVID-19. This table comes from immunoSEQ multiplex PCR, and its TCRdb copy is limited to in-frame clones, with some not included. The sample lists 200,000 to 250,000 clones, 86% occurring once. This CDR3 has 14 residues. The V segment lost 6 bases and the J segment 5 bases; nucleotides outside the gene matches: 5. Germline V gives CDR1 MNHNY, CDR2 SVGAGI (reference sequence). The sequenced sample was PBMCs or T cells enriched from blood (not recorded which). The chain employs TRBV6-6 and TRBJ1-2; TRBD1 matches 11 bases. The TCR originated in a woman aged 25-40 years who had been exposed to COVID-19. The CDR3 sequence: CASSGQGAGYGYTF. The CDR3 region has the DNA TGTGCCAGCAGCGGACAGGGGGCAGGGTATGGCTACACCTTC.